The next 22 T cell receptor beta chains were all read from a single sample in a study of shared clonotypes between healthy human individuals. TCRdb's table, derived via immunoSEQ multiplex PCR, lists solely in-frame clones and lacks some. Of fewer than 700,000 clones listed, approximately 95% were seen once; the top ten hold approximately 0.11%. The naive CD8 fraction comprised CD45RO-negative cells positively selected for CCR7 and excluded terminally differentiated effector memory CD45RA+ cells. Sequencing was done on a sample of naive CD8+ T cells sorted from blood. These receptors all stem from a woman aged 25 to 45 in good health.

The chain links TRBV29-1 to TRBJ2-2; D is possibly TRBD1 (5 bases). V lost 2 bases, J lost 0 bases, and 13 bases lay in between. Per germline, CDR1 SQVTM and CDR2 ANQGSEA. This CDR3 has 16 amino acids. CDR3 region: CSVELSRTSNTGELFF. CDR3 sequence (DNA): TGCAGCGTTGAACTTAGTAGGACATCGAACACCGGGGAGCTGTTTTTT.

The V call is TRBV5-6, the J call TRBJ2-7, with 7 bases lining up with TRBD2. The CDR3 spans 15 residues. Unmatched junction bases numbered 5, after V lost 0 bases and J lost 2 bases. CDR1 is SGHDT, CDR2 YYEEEE, per germline. The CDR3, as DNA: TGTGCCAGCAGCTTGGCCGGACTAGAAGCCTACGAGCAGTACTTC. Translated: CASSLAGLEAYEQYF.

This chain links TRBV27 with TRBJ2-7, with D perhaps TRBD1 (5 bases). Trimming pared 9 bases from V and 2 bases from J, leaving 14 bases between. The length of the CDR3 is 13 residues. Germline loops: CDR1 MNHEY, CDR2 SMNVEV (reference sequence). The CDR3, as DNA: TGTGCCAGTGGGGCAGGCAGGCCCTACGAGCAGTACTTC. This encodes CASGAGRPYEQYF.

This clone was observed a single time. The chain couples TRBV19 to TRBJ2-5, with a weak D call TRBD1 (7 bases). V was shortened by 0 bases and J by 4 bases, with 18 bases between the two germline ends. The CDR3 is 17 residues long. The germline V gene has CDR1 LNHDA and CDR2 SQIVND (reference sequence). For the CDR3, the DNA is TGTGCCAGTAGTATAGAGGAGGGGGCCGAGGAGGGAGAGACCCAGTACTTC. Its translation: CASSIEEGAEEGETQYF.

This clone has only one observation. This sequence joins TRBV6-5 and TRBJ2-1; D may correspond to TRBD1 or TRBD2 (5 bases each). With 5 bases removed from V and 6 bases from J, the gap between germline ends came to 14 bases. CDR3 length equals 14 residues. Per germline, CDR1 MNHEY and CDR2 SVGAGI. The CDR3 reads CASSHEGTANEQFF. CDR3 nucleotide sequence: TGTGCCAGCAGTCACGAGGGGACGGCCAATGAGCAGTTCTTC.

The gene calls are TRBV6-5 and TRBJ1-2; D is perhaps TRBD1 (6 bases). The germline CDR1 and CDR2 sequences are MNHEY and SVGAGI. This CDR3 spans 15 amino acids. V was pared by 5 bases and J by 7 bases, with 20 bases between. As DNA, the CDR3 is TGTGCCAGCAGTCACACCAATGACGGGGGCCTTGGCTACACCTTC. Its translation is CASSHTNDGGLGYTF.

The chain uses TRBV13 and TRBJ1-1; no firm D call. Germline lookup yields CDR1 PRHDT and CDR2 FYEKMQ (reference sequence). V was trimmed by 2 bases and J by 1 base, leaving 5 bases between them. CDR3 size: 13 residues. This CDR3 is CASSLKGNTEAFF. The CDR3 DNA reads as TGTGCCAGCAGCTTAAAGGGGAACACTGAAGCTTTCTTT.

This sequence joins TRBV6-1 and TRBJ2-2, with D unclear. The CDR3 covers 11 residues. V was shortened by 1 base and J by 8 bases, with 2 bases between the two germline ends. The germline CDR1 and CDR2 sequences are MNHNS and SASEGT. DNA for the CDR3: TGTGCCAGCAGTGAAGGGGGGGAGCTGTTTTTT. This gives the protein CASSEGGELFF.

V usage is TRBV19 and J usage is TRBJ2-5; TRBD1 matches 8 bases. The DNA end favors TRBJ2-7, so the J call may be wrong. Per germline, CDR1 LNHDA and CDR2 SQIVND (reference sequence). This CDR3 contains 13 residues. CDR3 amino acids: CATGTGQAYEQYF. CDR3 coding DNA: TGTGCCACTGGGACAGGTCAAGCCTACGAGCAGTACTTC.

In the case of this clone: The same CDR3 is also encoded by other DNA sequences in this sample. This rearrangement joins TRBV11-2 to TRBJ1-3; D remains unclear. Trimming stripped 1 base from V and 0 bases from J, with 4 bases between. Germline V CDR1 and CDR2: SGHAT, FQNNGV. The CDR3 has 14 amino acids. CDR3 nucleotides: TGTGCCAGCAGCTTAGGCAACTCTGGAAACACCATATATTTT. Its protein product is CASSLGNSGNTIYF.

The genes are TRBV5-6 and TRBJ2-3; D unclear. The CDR3 consists of 15 residues. The germline V and J ends were trimmed by 0 bases and 8 bases, with 16 bases remaining between them. CDR1 is SGHDT, CDR2 YYEEEE, per germline. CDR3 sequence reads: CASSLASSLRSTQYF. In nucleotides, the CDR3 is TGTGCCAGCAGCTTGGCCAGTAGTTTGAGGAGTACGCAGTATTTT.

The chain combines TRBV7-9 with TRBJ2-1; D possibly uses TRBD1 or TRBD2 (5 bases each). The CDR3 runs 15 residues. Germline-derived CDR1 and CDR2 are SEHNR and FQNEAQ (reference sequence). Deletions cut 5 bases from V and 2 bases from J, with 13 bases between. The CDR3 protein is CASSTGTGAYNEQFF. The CDR3 coding sequence is TGTGCCAGCAGCACCGGGACCGGAGCCTACAATGAGCAGTTCTTC.

Only one count was recorded for this clone. V gene TRBV19 combines with J gene TRBJ2-1; 10 nucleotides match TRBD1. V lost 9 bases, J lost 5 bases, and 25 bases stayed unmatched. The CDR3 consists of 20 residues. CDR1 is LNHDA, CDR2 SQIVND, per germline (reference sequence). The CDR3 sequence: CASVTPGTGVFGVDNNEQFF. The DNA of the CDR3 is TGTGCCAGCGTTACTCCCGGGACAGGGGTTTTCGGGGTCGACAACAATGAGCAGTTCTTC.

The gene calls are TRBV23-1 and TRBJ2-7; possible D gene TRBD2, 5 bases. TRBV23-1 is filed as an ORF, its function uncertain. V was clipped by 0 bases and J by 7 bases, with 10 bases between them. CDR3 length: 13 amino acids. The chain's CDR3 is CASSQSRVGEQYF. The CDR3, as DNA: TGCGCCAGCAGTCAATCGCGGGTGGGTGAGCAGTACTTC.

V and J are TRBV25-1 and TRBJ2-7, with 9 positions matching TRBD2. V lost 1 base, J lost 7 bases, and 8 bases stayed unmatched. Germline values: CDR1 MGHDK, CDR2 SYGVNS. The CDR3 is 15 residues long. CDR3 residues: CASSEFAGGAGEQYF. DNA of the CDR3: TGTGCCAGCAGTGAATTTGCGGGAGGGGCCGGGGAGCAGTACTTC.

The rearrangement links TRBV4-2 to TRBJ2-7, with TRBD2 matching 10 bases. The CDR3 has 15 residues. Trimming cost V 2 bases and J 5 bases; bases outside gene matches: 6. The germline gives CDR1 LGHNA, CDR2 YNFKEQ. This CDR3 is CASSQILAGANEQYF. The CDR3 DNA reads TGTGCCAGCAGCCAAATCCTAGCGGGAGCTAACGAGCAGTACTTC.

This clone was detected only once. This chain connects TRBV11-2 to TRBJ2-7; no reliable D call. V was cut by 3 bases and J by 3 bases, with 12 bases left in between. Germline CDR1 SGHAT, CDR2 FQNNGV. The CDR3 is made up of 14 amino acids. The CDR3 protein is CASSFSGLNYEQYF. The CDR3 DNA sequence: TGTGCCAGCAGCTTTTCCGGGCTTAACTACGAGCAGTACTTC. Together with reference TRBV11-2 and TRBJ2-7, the CDR3 gives the full variable domain: EAGVAQSPRYKIIEKRQSVAFWCNPISGHATLYWYQQILGQGPKLLIQFQNNGVVDDSQLPKDRFSAERLKGVDSTLKIQPAKLEDSAVYLCASSFSGLNYEQYFGPGTRLTVT.

This sequence joins TRBV6-1 and TRBJ1-1, with D possibly matching TRBD1 (5 bases). CDR1 and CDR2 (germline): MNHNS, SASEGT. The CDR3 contains 14 residues. V lost 6 bases, J lost 5 bases, and 16 bases lay in between. In DNA form, the CDR3 reads TGTGCCAGCAGGGACGGGGGGTTAAAGACTGAAGCTTTCTTT. It is translated as CASRDGGLKTEAFF.

CDR3 sequence reads: CASSLAGGNTEAFF. DNA of the CDR3: TGTGCCAGCAGCTTAGCAGGGGGGAACACTGAAGCTTTCTTT. V and J are TRBV7-9 and TRBJ1-1; D may be TRBD1 (6 bases). The CDR3 is 14 residues long. With 0 bases removed from V and 1 base from J, the gap between germline ends came to 6 bases. CDR1 and CDR2 from the germline V gene are SEHNR and FQNEAQ (reference sequence).

The sample holds one count of this clone. The chain is built from TRBV28 and TRBJ1-4; the D is unclear. With 6 bases removed from V and 0 bases from J, the gap between germline ends came to 11 bases. This CDR3 has 15 residues. Germline V lookup: CDR1 MDHEN, CDR2 SYDVKM. The CDR3 sequence: CASSLVGTTNEKLFF. CDR3 sequence (DNA): TGTGCCAGCAGCCTGGTGGGTACAACTAATGAAAAACTGTTTTTT. Together with reference TRBV28 and TRBJ1-4, the CDR3 gives the full variable domain: DVKVTQSSRYLVKRTGEKVFLECVQDMDHENMFWYRQDPGLGLRLIYFSYDVKMKEKGDIPEGYSVSREKKERFSLILESASTNQTSMYLCASSLVGTTNEKLFFGSGTQLSVL.

V gene TRBV27 combines with J gene TRBJ2-1; the match to TRBD2 covers 8 bases. The germline V gene has CDR1 MNHEY and CDR2 SMNVEV (reference sequence). With 7 bases clipped from V and 1 base from J, the junction kept 6 bases outside the gene matches. The CDR3 has 15 residues. CDR3 region: CASTTTSASYNEQFF. CDR3 DNA sequence: TGTGCCAGCACGACGACTAGCGCTTCCTACAATGAGCAGTTCTTC.

The rearrangement links TRBV20-1 to TRBJ1-1; D gene ambiguous. Germline-derived CDR1 and CDR2 are DFQATT and SNEGSKA (reference sequence). V lost 5 bases and J 6 bases, leaving 7 bases between the germline ends. The CDR3 is 10 amino acids. The CDR3: CSAATSEAFF. The CDR3, as DNA: TGCAGTGCTGCTACGTCTGAAGCTTTCTTT.